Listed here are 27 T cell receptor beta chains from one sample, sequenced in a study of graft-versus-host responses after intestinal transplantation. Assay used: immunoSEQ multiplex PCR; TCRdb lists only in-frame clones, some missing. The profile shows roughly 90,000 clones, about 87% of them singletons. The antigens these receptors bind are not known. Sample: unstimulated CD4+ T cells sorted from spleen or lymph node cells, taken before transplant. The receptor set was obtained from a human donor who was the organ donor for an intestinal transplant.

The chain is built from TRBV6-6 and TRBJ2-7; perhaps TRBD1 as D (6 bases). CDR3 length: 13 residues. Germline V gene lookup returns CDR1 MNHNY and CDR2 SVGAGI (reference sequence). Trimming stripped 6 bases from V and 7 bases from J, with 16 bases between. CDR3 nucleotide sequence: TGTGCCAGCAGACCAGGGGCTGGCCGGGAGCAGTACTTC. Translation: CASRPGAGREQYF.

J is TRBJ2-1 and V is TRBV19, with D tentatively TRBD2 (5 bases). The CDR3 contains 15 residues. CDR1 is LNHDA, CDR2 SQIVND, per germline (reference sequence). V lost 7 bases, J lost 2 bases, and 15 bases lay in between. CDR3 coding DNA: TGTGCCAGTACCCCCCGCTGGCGGGCCTACAATGAGCAGTTCTTC. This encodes CASTPRWRAYNEQFF. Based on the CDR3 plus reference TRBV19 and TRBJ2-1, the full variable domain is DGGITQSPKYLFRKEGQNVTLSCEQNLNHDAMYWYRQDPGQGLRLIYYSQIVNDFQKGDIAEGYSVSREKKESFPLTVTSAQKNPTAFYLCASTPRWRAYNEQFFGPGTRLTVL.

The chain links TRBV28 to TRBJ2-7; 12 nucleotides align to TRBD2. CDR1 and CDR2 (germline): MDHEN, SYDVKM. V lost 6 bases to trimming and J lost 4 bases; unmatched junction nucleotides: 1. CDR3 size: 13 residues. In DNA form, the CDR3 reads TGTGCCAGCAGCACTAGCGGGAGGTACGAGCAGTACTTC. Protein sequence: CASSTSGRYEQYF. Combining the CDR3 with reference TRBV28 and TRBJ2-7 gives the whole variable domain DVKVTQSSRYLVKRTGEKVFLECVQDMDHENMFWYRQDPGLGLRLIYFSYDVKMKEKGDIPEGYSVSREKKERFSLILESASTNQTSMYLCASSTSGRYEQYFGPGTRLTVT.

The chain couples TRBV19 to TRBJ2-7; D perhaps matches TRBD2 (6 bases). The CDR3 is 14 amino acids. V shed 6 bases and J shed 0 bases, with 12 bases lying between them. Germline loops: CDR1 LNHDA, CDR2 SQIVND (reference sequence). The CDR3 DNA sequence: TGTGCCAGTAGAACGACTAGGAGCTCCTACGAGCAGTACTTC. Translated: CASRTTRSSYEQYF.

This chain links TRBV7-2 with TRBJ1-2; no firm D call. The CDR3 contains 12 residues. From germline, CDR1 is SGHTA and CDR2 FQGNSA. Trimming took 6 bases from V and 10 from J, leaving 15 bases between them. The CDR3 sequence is CASSHPPGTYTF. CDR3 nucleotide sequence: TGTGCCAGCAGTCACCCTCCAGGTACCTACACCTTC.

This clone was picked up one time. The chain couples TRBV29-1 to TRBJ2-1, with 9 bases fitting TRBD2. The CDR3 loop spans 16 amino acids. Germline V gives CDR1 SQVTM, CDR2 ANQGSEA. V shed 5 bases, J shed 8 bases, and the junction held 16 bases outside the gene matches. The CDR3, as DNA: TGCAGCGTTAACCGACTGACTAGCGGAGGAGGGGATGAGCAGTTCTTC. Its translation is CSVNRLTSGGGDEQFF.

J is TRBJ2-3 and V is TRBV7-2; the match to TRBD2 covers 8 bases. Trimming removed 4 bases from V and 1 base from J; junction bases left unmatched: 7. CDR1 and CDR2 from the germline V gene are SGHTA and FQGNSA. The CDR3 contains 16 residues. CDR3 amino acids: CASSSQVGGGTDTQYF. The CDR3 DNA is TGTGCCAGCAGCTCCCAGGTCGGGGGGGGCACAGATACGCAGTATTTT.

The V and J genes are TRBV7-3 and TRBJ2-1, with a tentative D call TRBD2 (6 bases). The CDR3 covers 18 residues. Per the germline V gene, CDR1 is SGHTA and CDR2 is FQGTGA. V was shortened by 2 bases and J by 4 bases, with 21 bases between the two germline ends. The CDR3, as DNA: TGTGCCAGCAGCTTAGGGCTTAATCTCGGTAGCGGATACAATGAGCAGTTCTTC. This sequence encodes CASSLGLNLGSGYNEQFF.

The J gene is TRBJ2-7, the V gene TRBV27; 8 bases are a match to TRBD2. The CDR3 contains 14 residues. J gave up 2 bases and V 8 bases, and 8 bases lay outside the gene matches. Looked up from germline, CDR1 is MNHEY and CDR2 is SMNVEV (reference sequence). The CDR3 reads CASHDGGAPYEQYF. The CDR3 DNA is TGTGCCAGCCATGACGGGGGGGCTCCCTACGAGCAGTACTTC.

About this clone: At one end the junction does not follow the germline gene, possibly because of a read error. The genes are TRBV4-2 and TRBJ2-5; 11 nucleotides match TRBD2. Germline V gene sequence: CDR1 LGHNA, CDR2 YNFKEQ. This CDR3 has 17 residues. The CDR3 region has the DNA TGTGCCGGCAGCCAAGATGGGGTAGCGGGAGGGCAAGAGACCCAGTACTTC. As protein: CAGSQDGVAGGQETQYF.

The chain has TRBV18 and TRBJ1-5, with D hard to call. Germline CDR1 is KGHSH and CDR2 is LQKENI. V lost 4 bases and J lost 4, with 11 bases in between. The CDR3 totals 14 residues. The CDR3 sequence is CASSRGRENQPQHF. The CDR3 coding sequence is TGTGCCAGCTCACGTGGGAGGGAAAATCAGCCCCAGCATTTT. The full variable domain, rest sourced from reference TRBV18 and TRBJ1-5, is NAGVMQNPRHLVRRRGQEARLRCSPMKGHSHVYWYRQLPEEGLKFMVYLQKENIIDESGMPKERFSAEFPKEGPSILRIQQVVRGDSAAYFCASSRGRENQPQHFGDGTRLSIL.

The DNA for the CDR3 is TGTGCCAGCAGCTCCGGAGGCTCCTCCTACAATGAGCAGTTCTTC. Protein product: CASSSGGSSYNEQFF. The rearrangement uses TRBV7-8 and TRBJ2-1, with D perhaps TRBD2 (5 bases). CDR3 length equals 15 residues. Germline CDR1 SGHVS, CDR2 FQNEAQ. Trimming cost V 4 bases and J 0 bases, with 10 bases left between them.

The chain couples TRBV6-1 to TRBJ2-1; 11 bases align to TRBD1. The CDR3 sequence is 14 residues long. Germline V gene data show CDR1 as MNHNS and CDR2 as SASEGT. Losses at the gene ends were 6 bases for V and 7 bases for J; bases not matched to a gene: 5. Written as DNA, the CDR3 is TGTGCCAGCAGCCGGGACAGGGGGACGAATGAGCAGTTCTTC. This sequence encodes CASSRDRGTNEQFF.

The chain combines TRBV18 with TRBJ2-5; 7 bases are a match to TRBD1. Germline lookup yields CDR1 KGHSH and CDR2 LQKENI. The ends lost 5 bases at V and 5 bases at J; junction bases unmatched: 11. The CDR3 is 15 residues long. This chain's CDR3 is CASSSSTGNYETQYF. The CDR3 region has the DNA TGTGCCAGCTCAAGTTCGACAGGGAATTATGAGACCCAGTACTTC. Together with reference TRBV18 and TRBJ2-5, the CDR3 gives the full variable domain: NAGVMQNPRHLVRRRGQEARLRCSPMKGHSHVYWYRQLPEEGLKFMVYLQKENIIDESGMPKERFSAEFPKEGPSILRIQQVVRGDSAAYFCASSSSTGNYETQYFGPGTRLLVL.

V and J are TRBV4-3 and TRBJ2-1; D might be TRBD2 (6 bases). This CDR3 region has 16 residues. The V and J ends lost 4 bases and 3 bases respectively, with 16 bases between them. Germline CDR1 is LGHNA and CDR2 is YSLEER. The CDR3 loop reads CASSLQVLADYNEQFF. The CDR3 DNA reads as TGCGCCAGCAGCCTACAAGTACTAGCTGACTACAATGAGCAGTTCTTC.

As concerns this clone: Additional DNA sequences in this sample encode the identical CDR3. CDR3 region: CASSPGQNTEAFF. CDR3 nucleotide sequence: TGTGCCAGCTCACCGGGGCAGAACACTGAAGCTTTCTTT. The rearrangement uses TRBV18 and TRBJ1-1; D perhaps matches TRBD1 (5 bases). V shed 3 bases and J shed 1 base, with 6 bases lying between them. This CDR3 is built from 13 residues. In germline, CDR1 is KGHSH, CDR2 LQKENI.

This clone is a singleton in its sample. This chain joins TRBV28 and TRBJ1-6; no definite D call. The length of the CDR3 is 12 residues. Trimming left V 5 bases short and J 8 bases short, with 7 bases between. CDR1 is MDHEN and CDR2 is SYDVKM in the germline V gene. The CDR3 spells CASSPLHSPLHF. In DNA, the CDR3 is TGTGCCAGCAGTCCCCTCCATTCACCCCTCCACTTT. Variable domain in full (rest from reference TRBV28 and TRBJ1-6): DVKVTQSSRYLVKRTGEKVFLECVQDMDHENMFWYRQDPGLGLRLIYFSYDVKMKEKGDIPEGYSVSREKKERFSLILESASTNQTSMYLCASSPLHSPLHFGNGTRLTVT.

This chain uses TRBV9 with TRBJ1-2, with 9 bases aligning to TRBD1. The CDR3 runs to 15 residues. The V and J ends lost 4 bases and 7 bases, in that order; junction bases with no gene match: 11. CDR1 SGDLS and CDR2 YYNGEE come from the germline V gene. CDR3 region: CASSPQGQGLGGYTF. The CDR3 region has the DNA TGTGCCAGCAGCCCCCAAGGACAGGGGTTAGGTGGCTACACCTTC.

The CDR3 spells CASIGTPNTGELFF. CDR3 nucleotides: TGTGCCAGCATCGGGACACCGAACACCGGGGAGCTGTTTTTT. The genes are TRBV28 and TRBJ2-2, with D possibly being TRBD1 (6 bases). V lost 7 bases and J lost 0, with 9 bases in between. The CDR3 consists of 14 residues. CDR1 is MDHEN and CDR2 is SYDVKM in the germline V gene.

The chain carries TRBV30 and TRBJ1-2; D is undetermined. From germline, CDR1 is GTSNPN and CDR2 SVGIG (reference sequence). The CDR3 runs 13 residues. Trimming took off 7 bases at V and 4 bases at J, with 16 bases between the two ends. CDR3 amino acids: CASGEGYGYGYTF. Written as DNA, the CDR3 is TGTGCCTCCGGGGAAGGGTACGGCTATGGCTACACCTTC. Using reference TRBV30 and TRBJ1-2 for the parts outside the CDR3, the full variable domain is SQTIHQWPATLVQPVGSPLSLECTVEGTSNPNLYWYRQAAGRGLQLLFYSVGIGQISSEVPQNLSASRPQDRQFILSSKKLLLSDSGFYLCASGEGYGYGYTFGSGTRLTVV.

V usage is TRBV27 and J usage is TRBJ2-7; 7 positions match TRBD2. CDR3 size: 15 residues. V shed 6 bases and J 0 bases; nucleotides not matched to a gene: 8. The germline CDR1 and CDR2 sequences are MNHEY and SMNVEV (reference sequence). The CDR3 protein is CASSPGRESSYEQYF. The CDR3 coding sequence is TGTGCCAGCAGCCCTGGGAGGGAATCCTCCTACGAGCAGTACTTC.

The chain's CDR3 is CAILYNEQFF. CDR3 in DNA: TGTGCCATCCTATACAATGAGCAGTTCTTC. This chain joins TRBV6-4 and TRBJ2-1; D gene unclear. V was cut by 10 bases and J by 4 bases, with 5 bases left in between. The CDR3 consists of 10 residues. The V gene's germline CDR1 is MRHNA and CDR2 SNTAGT.

The CDR3 DNA reads as TGCGCCAGCAGCCCGCGGGGGGCCGACGGGGAGCTGTTTTTT. Translation gives CASSPRGADGELFF. The genes are TRBV4-1 and TRBJ2-2, with TRBD2 identical over 8 bases. In germline, CDR1 is MGHRA, CDR2 YSYEKL. This CDR3 is 14 amino acids long. V was clipped by 4 bases and J by 7 bases; unmatched bases: 5.

CDR3 loop: CASSVDGRSTGELFF. The CDR3 DNA reads as TGTGCCAGCAGCGTAGACGGGAGGTCCACCGGGGAGCTGTTTTTT. V gene TRBV9 combines with J gene TRBJ2-2, with TRBD2 identical over 7 bases. The CDR3 totals 15 residues. Losses at the gene ends were 0 bases for V and 4 bases for J; bases not matched to a gene: 3. The germline gives CDR1 SGDLS, CDR2 YYNGEE.

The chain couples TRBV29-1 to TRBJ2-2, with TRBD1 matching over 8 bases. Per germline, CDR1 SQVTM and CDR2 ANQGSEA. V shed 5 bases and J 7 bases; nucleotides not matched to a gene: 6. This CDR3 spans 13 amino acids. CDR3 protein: CSVSGGWGGELFF. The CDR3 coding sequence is TGCAGCGTTTCAGGGGGCTGGGGCGGGGAGCTGTTTTTT.

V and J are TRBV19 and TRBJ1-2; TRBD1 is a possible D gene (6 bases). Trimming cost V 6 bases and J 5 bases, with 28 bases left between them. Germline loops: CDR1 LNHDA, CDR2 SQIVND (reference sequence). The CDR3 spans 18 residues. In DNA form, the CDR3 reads TGTGCCAGTAGCCCACCGCGAGGGGGACCCTGGGTGGGGTATGGCTACACCTTC. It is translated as CASSPPRGGPWVGYGYTF. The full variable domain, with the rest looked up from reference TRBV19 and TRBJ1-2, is DGGITQSPKYLFRKEGQNVTLSCEQNLNHDAMYWYRQDPGQGLRLIYYSQIVNDFQKGDIAEGYSVSREKKESFPLTVTSAQKNPTAFYLCASSPPRGGPWVGYGYTFGSGTRLTVV.

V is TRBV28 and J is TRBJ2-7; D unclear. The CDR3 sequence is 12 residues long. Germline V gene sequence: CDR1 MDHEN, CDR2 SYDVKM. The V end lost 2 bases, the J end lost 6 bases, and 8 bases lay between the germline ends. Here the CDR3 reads CASSLIRSEQYF. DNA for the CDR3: TGTGCCAGCAGTTTAATACGGTCCGAGCAGTACTTC. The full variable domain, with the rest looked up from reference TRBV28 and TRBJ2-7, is DVKVTQSSRYLVKRTGEKVFLECVQDMDHENMFWYRQDPGLGLRLIYFSYDVKMKEKGDIPEGYSVSREKKERFSLILESASTNQTSMYLCASSLIRSEQYFGPGTRLTVT.